This paragraph reports one T cell receptor beta chain. Its target is not known. The sample is drawn from a study of memory CD4+ T cells and cytomegalovirus serostatus. Study-wide context: Donors were healthy Belgian adults, under 10 CMV seropositive and roughly 25 seronegative.

This table comes from immunoSEQ multiplex PCR, and its TCRdb copy is limited to in-frame clones, with some not included. The sample contains about 96,000 clones, 75% to 85% of which appear only once. With 4 bases removed from V and 7 bases from J, the gap between germline ends came to 15 bases. The CDR3 is 14 amino acids. Looked up from germline, CDR1 is SGHDT and CDR2 is YYEEEE. The sort gate was single viable CD3+CD4+CD8-CD45RO+ cells for memory CD4+ T cells. General study findings and limits: About 40% of the roughly 160 known CMV-associated TCRbeta sequences appeared in CD4+ memory.

The source material was memory CD4+ T cells from blood. The receptor's source is an adult in good health and CMV-seropositive. The J gene is TRBJ1-5, the V gene TRBV5-6; possibly TRBD1 for D (5 bases). CDR3 DNA sequence: TGTGCCAGCAGCCGTGGGGCGCGGGGACAGCCCCAGCATTTT. This sequence encodes CASSRGARGQPQHF.